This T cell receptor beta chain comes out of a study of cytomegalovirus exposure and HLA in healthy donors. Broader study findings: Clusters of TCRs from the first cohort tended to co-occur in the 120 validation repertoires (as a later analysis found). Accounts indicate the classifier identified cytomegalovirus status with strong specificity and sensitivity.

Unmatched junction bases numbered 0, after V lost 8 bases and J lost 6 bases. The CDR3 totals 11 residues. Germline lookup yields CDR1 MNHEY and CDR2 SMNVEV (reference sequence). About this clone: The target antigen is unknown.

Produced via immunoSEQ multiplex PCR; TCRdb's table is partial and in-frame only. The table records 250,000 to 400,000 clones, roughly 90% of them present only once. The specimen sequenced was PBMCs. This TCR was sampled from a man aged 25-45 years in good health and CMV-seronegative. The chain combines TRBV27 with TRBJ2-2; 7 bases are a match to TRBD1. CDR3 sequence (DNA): TGTGCCAGCCAGGGGGCCGGGGAGCTGTTTTTT. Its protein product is CASQGAGELFF.